These 3 T cell receptor beta chains were sequenced from one sample in a study of T cell clonality in common variable immunodeficiency. Study-wide findings and caveats: Reportedly, TCR beta sequences from common variable immunodeficiency showed fewer deletions and N-nucleotide insertions.

These receptors lack a known antigen. Generated by immunoSEQ multiplex PCR, the TCRdb table keeps only in-frame clones and is missing some. Captured here are approximately 8,300 clones, none seen once; the top ten comprise about 4.1%. The sequencing sample was made of peripheral blood mononuclear cells. The receptors were gathered from a human donor with common variable immunodeficiency.

This clone came up many times. Read data end 3 residues before the CDR3 end; the end is taken from the germline J gene. The chain uses TRBV5-1 and TRBJ1-1; maybe TRBD1 (5 bases). V lost 1 base and J lost 2, with 21 bases in between. Per germline, CDR1 SGHRS and CDR2 YFSETQ. This CDR3 spans 18 amino acids. The sequenced part of the CDR3 DNA is TGCGCCAGCAGCTTGACGCGGGGGGTTACCGGGACCAACACTGAA. This gives the protein CASSLTRGVTGTNTE. The complete CDR3 sequence is CASSLTRGVTGTNTEAFF.

This clone has a count of ten or more. The CDR3 end falls 3 residues outside the read, so it is completed with the germline J gene. This chain joins TRBV19 and TRBJ1-1; D is perhaps TRBD1 (5 bases). The CDR3 contains 13 residues. The V gene lost 5 bases and the J gene lost 1 base, with 8 bases spanning the gap. Germline assignment: CDR1 LNHDA and CDR2 SQIVND (reference sequence). The DNA read from the CDR3 is TGTGCCAGTAGTCGTCAGGGGAACACTGAA. Its protein is CASSRQGNTE. The CDR3 in its entirety is CASSRQGNTEAFF.

This clone was counted at least ten times. Read sequence stops 3 residues before the CDR3 end, and the germline J gene provides the missing end. V is TRBV20-1 and J is TRBJ1-2; D is possibly TRBD1 (6 bases). The CDR3 is 11 amino acids. The germline CDR1 and CDR2 sequences are DFQATT and SNEGSKA (reference sequence). This CDR3 is CSALPRDSYTF. CDR3 DNA, as far as it was read: TGCAGTGCTTTACCTAGGGACAGC.